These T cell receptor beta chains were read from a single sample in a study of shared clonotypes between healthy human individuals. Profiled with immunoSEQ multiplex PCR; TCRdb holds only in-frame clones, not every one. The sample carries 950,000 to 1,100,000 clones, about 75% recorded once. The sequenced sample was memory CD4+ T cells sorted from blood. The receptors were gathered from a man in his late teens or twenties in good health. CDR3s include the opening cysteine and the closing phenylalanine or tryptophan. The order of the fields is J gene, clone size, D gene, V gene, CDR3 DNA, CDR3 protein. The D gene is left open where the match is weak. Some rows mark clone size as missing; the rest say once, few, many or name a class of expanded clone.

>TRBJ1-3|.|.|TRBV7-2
TGTGCCAGCAGCCACGGGACCGGCTCTGGAAACACCATATATTTT
CASSHGTGSGNTIYF
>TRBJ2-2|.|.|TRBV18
TGTGCCAGCTCACCAGGGACTGCCACCGGGGAGCTGTTTTTT
CASSPGTATGELFF
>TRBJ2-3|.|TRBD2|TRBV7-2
TGTGCCAGCAGCTTCTCACTAGCGGGGGATACGCAGTATTTT
CASSFSLAGDTQYF
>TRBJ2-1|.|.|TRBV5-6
TGTGCCAGCAGCTTGGTGTTGGGTCCGCAGTTCTTC
CASSLVLGPQFF
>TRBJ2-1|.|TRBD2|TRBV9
TGTGCCAGCAGCTTCGATCCGGGACTAGCGACGAGCTCCTACAATGAGCAGTTCTTC
CASSFDPGLATSSYNEQFF
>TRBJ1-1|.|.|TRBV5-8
TGTGCCAGCAGCATCCTAGGTCGGCGGAAGAACACTGAAGCTTTCTTT
CASSILGRRKNTEAFF
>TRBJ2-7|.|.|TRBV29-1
TGCAGCGTTGAATTGGAAGGAACCTACGAGCAGTACTTC
CSVELEGTYEQYF
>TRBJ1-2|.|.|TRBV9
TGTGCCAGCAGCCCCCATCAGGAGGGTGGCTACACCTTC
CASSPHQEGGYTF
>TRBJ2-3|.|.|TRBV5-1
TGCGCCAGCAGCTTGGCCCTGGATAGCGCTGGGGCCACAGATACGCAGTATTTT
CASSLALDSAGATDTQYF
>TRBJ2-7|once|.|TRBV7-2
TGTGCCAGCAGCCCCAGTGGGATTAGCGGCATCTCCTACGAGCAGTACTTC
CASSPSGISGISYEQYF